This T cell receptor (beta chain) was sequenced for a study of T cell repertoires in cytomegalovirus infection. Whole-study context: CMV infection and matching HLA type were both indicated by public TCR beta signatures.

This clonotype was seen ten or more times. No antigen is known for it. The CDR3 sequence is 16 residues long. V shed 6 bases and J 6 bases; nucleotides not matched to a gene: 11. TCRdb re-called the reads through MiXCR, storing one row per CDR3 protein. Of roughly 320,000 distinct CDR3 sequences in the sample, around 9.6% were seen once. Findings and caveats of the study: In two of eight donors, the top clonotype was HLA-C-restricted CMV-specific.

The source of this sequence is a human donor in good health (CMV status not recorded). Some clones in this sample may be carry-over from other donors' samples. The chain combines TRBV12-3 or TRBV12-4 with TRBJ2-1; 10 bases agree with TRBD2. Sequenced sample: PBMCs. The DNA of the CDR3 is TGTGCCAGCAGCCCCTGGGGAGCGGGGGGGGCCAATGAGCAGTTCTTC. This codes for CASSPWGAGGANEQFF.